This T cell receptor beta chain was found in a study of cytomegalovirus exposure and HLA in healthy donors. V was pared by 3 bases and J by 5 bases, with 6 bases of the junction left unmatched. CDR3 size: 14 residues. Germline V gene data show CDR1 as GTSNPN and CDR2 as SVGIG (reference sequence). Notes on the study in general: Reports showed the classifier diagnosing cytomegalovirus status with high specificity and sensitivity. Earlier analysis yielded a pattern in which most TCR beta V segments were productive about 90% or about 30% of the time.

For this clone: Its specificity is unknown.

In the PCR, 60 Vbeta and 13 Jbeta primers were used. The assay was immunoSEQ multiplex PCR, and TCRdb's table has in-frame clones only and misses some. Counted here are fewer than 200,000 clones, more than 65% occurring once; the ten biggest clones make up 1.3%. The sample consisted of PBMCs. The sequence derives from a young man in good health and CMV-seronegative. This chain connects TRBV30 to TRBJ2-7; 11 bases agree with TRBD1. CDR3 in DNA: TGTGCCTGGAGAACGGGACAGGGGGTCCACGAGCAGTACTTC. This gives the protein CAWRTGQGVHEQYF.